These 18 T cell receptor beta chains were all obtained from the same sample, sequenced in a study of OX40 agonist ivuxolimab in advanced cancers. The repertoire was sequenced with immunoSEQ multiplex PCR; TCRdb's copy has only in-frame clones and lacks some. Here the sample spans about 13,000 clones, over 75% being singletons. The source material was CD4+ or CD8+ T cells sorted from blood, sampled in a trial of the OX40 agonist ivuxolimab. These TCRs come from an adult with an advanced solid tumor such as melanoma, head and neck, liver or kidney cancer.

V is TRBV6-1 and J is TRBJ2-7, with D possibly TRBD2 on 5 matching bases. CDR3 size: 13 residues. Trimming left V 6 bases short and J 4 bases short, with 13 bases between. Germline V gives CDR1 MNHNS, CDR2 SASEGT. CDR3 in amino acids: CASRPDGKYEQYF. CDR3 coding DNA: TGTGCCAGCAGGCCCGACGGGAAATACGAGCAGTACTTC.

CDR3 sequence: CASSSLPGQGPYEQYF. CDR3 bases: TGTGCCAGCAGCTCCCTCCCGGGACAGGGACCCTACGAGCAGTACTTC. This chain joins TRBV11-2 and TRBJ2-7; 9 positions agree with TRBD1. J was trimmed by 2 bases and V by 4 bases; bases with no gene match: 9. The V gene's germline CDR1 is SGHAT and CDR2 FQNNGV. The CDR3 totals 16 residues.

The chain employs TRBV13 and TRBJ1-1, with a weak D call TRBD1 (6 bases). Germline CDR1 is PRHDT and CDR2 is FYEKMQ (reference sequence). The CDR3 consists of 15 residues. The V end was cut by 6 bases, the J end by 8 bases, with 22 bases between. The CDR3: CASSSRGGKLGEAFF. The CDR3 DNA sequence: TGTGCCAGCAGTTCCCGGGGGGGCAAGCTAGGGGAAGCTTTCTTT.

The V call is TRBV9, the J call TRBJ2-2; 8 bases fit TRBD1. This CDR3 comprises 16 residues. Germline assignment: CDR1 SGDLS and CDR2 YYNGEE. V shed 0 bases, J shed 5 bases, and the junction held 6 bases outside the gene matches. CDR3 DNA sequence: TGTGCCAGCAGCGTAGCCCCCCAGGGGGCTACCGGGGAGCTGTTTTTT. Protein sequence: CASSVAPQGATGELFF.

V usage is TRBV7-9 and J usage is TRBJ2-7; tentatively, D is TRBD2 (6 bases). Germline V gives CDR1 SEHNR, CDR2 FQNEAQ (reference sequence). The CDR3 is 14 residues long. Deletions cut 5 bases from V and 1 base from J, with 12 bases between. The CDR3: CASSDRDSSYEQYF. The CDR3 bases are TGTGCCAGCAGCGACCGGGACTCGTCCTACGAGCAGTACTTC.

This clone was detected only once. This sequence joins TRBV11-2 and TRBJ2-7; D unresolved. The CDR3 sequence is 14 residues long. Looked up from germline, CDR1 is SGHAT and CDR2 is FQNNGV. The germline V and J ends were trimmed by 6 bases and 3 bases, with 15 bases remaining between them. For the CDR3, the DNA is TGTGCCAGCAGGGCCTACCTGGGTATCTACGAGCAGTACTTC. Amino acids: CASRAYLGIYEQYF.

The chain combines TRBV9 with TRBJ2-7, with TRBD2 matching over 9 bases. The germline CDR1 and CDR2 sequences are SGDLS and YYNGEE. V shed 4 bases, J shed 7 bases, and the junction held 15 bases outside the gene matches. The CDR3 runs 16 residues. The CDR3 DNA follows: TGTGCCAGCAGCCCATCCGGGGCGGGAGGGCCTGGAGAGCAGTACTTC. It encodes CASSPSGAGGPGEQYF. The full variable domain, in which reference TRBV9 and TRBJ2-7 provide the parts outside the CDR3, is DSGVTQTPKHLITATGQRVTLRCSPRSGDLSVYWYQQSLDQGLQFLIQYYNGEERAKGNILERFSAQQFPDLHSELNLSSLELGDSALYFCASSPSGAGGPGEQYFGPGTRLTVT.

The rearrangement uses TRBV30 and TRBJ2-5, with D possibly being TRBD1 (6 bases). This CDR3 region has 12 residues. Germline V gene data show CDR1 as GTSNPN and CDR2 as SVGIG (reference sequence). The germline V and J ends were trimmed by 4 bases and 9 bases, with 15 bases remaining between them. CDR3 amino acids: CAWKKGQLPQYF. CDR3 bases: TGTGCCTGGAAGAAAGGACAGTTGCCCCAGTACTTC.

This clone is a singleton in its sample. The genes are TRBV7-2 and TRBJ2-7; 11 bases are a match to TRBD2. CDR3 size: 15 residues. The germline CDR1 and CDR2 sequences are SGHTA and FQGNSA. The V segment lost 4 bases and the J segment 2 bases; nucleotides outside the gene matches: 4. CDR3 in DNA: TGTGCCAGCAGCTACCATAGCGGGGGGGCCTACGAGCAGTACTTC. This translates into CASSYHSGGAYEQYF.

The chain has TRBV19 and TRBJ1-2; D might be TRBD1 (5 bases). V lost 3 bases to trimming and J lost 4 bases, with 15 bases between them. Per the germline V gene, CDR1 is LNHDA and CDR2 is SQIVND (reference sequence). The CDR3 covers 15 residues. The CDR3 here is CASSIRDRGFYGYTF. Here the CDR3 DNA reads TGTGCCAGTAGTATCCGGGACCGTGGGTTCTATGGCTACACCTTC.

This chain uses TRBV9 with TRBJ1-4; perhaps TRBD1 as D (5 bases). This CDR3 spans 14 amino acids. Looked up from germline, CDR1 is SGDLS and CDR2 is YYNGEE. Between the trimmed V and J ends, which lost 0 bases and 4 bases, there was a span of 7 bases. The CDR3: CASSVGGSNEKLFF. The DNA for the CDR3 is TGTGCCAGCAGCGTAGGGGGGAGTAATGAAAAACTGTTTTTT. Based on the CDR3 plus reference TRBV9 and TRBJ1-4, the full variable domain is DSGVTQTPKHLITATGQRVTLRCSPRSGDLSVYWYQQSLDQGLQFLIQYYNGEERAKGNILERFSAQQFPDLHSELNLSSLELGDSALYFCASSVGGSNEKLFFGSGTQLSVL.

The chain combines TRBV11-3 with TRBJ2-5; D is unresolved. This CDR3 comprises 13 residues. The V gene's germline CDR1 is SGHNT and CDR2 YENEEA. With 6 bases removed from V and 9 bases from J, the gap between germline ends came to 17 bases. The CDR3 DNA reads TGTGCCAGCAGTCAGATGGACGTGAGAGCCCAGTACTTC. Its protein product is CASSQMDVRAQYF.

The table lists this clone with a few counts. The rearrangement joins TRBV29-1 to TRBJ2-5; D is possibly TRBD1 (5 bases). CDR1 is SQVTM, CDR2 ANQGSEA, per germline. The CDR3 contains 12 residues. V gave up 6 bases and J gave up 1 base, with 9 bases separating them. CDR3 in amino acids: CSVRQLQETQYF. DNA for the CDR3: TGCAGCGTCCGACAGCTCCAAGAGACCCAGTACTTC.

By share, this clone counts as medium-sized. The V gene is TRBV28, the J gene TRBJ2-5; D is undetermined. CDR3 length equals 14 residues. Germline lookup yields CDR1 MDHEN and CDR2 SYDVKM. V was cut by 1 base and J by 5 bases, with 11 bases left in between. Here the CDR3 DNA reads TGTGCCAGCAGTTTATCGCTCGAGCTGGAGACCCAGTACTTC. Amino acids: CASSLSLELETQYF.

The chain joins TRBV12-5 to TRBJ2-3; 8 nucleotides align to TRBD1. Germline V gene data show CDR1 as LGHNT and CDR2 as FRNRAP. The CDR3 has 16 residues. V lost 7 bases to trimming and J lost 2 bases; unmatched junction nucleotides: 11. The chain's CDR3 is CASDVPGTGNTDTQYF. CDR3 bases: TGTGCTAGTGACGTACCCGGGACAGGTAACACAGATACGCAGTATTTT.

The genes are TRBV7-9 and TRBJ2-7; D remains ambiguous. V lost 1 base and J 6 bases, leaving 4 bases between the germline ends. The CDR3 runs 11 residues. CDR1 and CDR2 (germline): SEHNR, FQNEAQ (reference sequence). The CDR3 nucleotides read TGTGCCAGCAGCTTAGGGGTCGAGCAGTACTTC. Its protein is CASSLGVEQYF.

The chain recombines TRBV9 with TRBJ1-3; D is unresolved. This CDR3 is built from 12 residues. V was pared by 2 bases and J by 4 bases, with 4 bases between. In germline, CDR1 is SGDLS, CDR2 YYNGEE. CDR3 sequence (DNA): TGTGCCAGCAGCGTCGGGGGAAACACCATATATTTT. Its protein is CASSVGGNTIYF.

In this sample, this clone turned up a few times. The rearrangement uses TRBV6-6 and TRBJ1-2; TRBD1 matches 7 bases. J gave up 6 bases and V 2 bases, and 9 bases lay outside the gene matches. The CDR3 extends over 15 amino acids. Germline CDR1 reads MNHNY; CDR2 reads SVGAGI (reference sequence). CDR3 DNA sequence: TGTGCCAGCAGTTACCCCAGGGGGGGTTATGATGGCTACACCTTC. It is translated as CASSYPRGGYDGYTF.